The present entry profiles one TCR beta chain with its context. The data originate from a study of blood T cell repertoires in COVID-19. Sequencing was performed with immunoSEQ multiplex PCR; in TCRdb, only in-frame clones are kept and a portion is missing. The repertoire holds about 120,000 clones, around 80% seen once, with around 3.9% in the top ten. The sample taken for sequencing was peripheral blood. The sequence was collected from a woman older than 75 with acute or convalescent COVID-19.

The CDR3 protein is CASSSTRDYGYTF. CDR3 DNA sequence: TGTGCCAGCAGTTCCACCCGAGACTATGGCTACACCTTC. The chain joins TRBV6-2 or TRBV6-3 to TRBJ1-2; no clear D gene. The CDR3 totals 13 residues. CDR1 is MNHEY, CDR2 SVGEGT, per germline. V dropped 4 bases and J dropped 3 bases, with 9 bases sitting between them.